These 15 T cell receptor beta chains came from one sample sequenced in a study of identical twins. TCRdb called the 5' RACE reads again in MiXCR, with one record for every CDR3 protein. This sample has 1.5 million to 2 million distinct CDR3 sequences; less than 35% occur once, and the top ten carry about 0.27%. The source material was cord blood. The receptor set was obtained from a newborn girl in good health.

This clonotype was counted a few times. This chain connects TRBV20-1 to TRBJ2-3; D not certain. Germline loops: CDR1 DFQATT, CDR2 SNEGSKA (reference sequence). Trimming removed 4 bases at V and 8 bases at J, with 10 bases between. The CDR3 sequence is 11 residues long. CDR3 amino acids: CSATGTFTQYF. CDR3 nucleotide sequence: TGCAGTGCTACCGGCACCTTTACGCAGTATTTT.

Only a few counts were recorded for this clonotype. This chain connects TRBV14 to TRBJ1-6; tentatively, D is TRBD1 (6 bases). Trimming shortened V by 6 bases and J by 8 bases, and 14 bases separated the two germline ends. Germline V gives CDR1 SGHDN, CDR2 FVKESK. This CDR3 contains 14 residues. The CDR3 nucleotides are TGTGCCAGCAGGCCACGGGGGGGCGATTCACCCCTCCACTTT. Its translation is CASRPRGGDSPLHF.

This clonotype was recorded a few times. A read error may produce the germline difference seen at one junction end. V gene TRBV2 combines with J gene TRBJ1-2, with D tentatively TRBD1 (6 bases). Germline CDR1 and CDR2: SNHLY and FYNNEI. The CDR3 length is 13 residues. CDR3 in amino acids: CASSPTGNCGYTF. The CDR3, as DNA: TGTGCCAGCAGCCCGACAGGAAACTGTGGCTACACCTTC. The whole variable domain, filled in from reference TRBV2 and TRBJ1-2, reads EPEVTQTPSHQVTQMGQEVILRCVPISNHLYFYWYRQILGQKVEFLVSFYNNEISEKSEIFDDQFSVERPDGSNFTLKIRSTKLEDSAMYFCASSPTGNCGYTFGSGTRLTVV.

This chain uses TRBV6-2 or TRBV6-3 with TRBJ2-7, with 7 bases identical to TRBD1. J was trimmed by 7 bases and V by 2 bases; bases with no gene match: 11. The CDR3 loop spans 15 amino acids. Germline CDR1 and CDR2: MNHEY and SVGEGT. This chain's CDR3 is CASSYRFRQGGEQYF. Written as DNA, the CDR3 is TGTGCCAGCAGTTACAGATTCCGACAGGGCGGAGAGCAGTACTTC.

This sequence joins TRBV12-3 or TRBV12-4 and TRBJ1-1; D might be TRBD1 (5 bases). V shed 5 bases and J shed 2 bases, with 12 bases lying between them. The CDR3 runs to 14 residues. CDR3 DNA: TGTGCCAGCAGTCCTCGGGACGGTAACACTGAAGCTTTCTTT. It translates to CASSPRDGNTEAFF.

To note about this clonotype: This clone may be a read error of a much larger clone one base away. The CDR3 DNA reads TGTGCCAGCAGCCTAACCCCGCCATACGGGCAGTACTTC. Its protein product is CASSLTPPYGQYF. The chain is built from TRBV2 and TRBJ2-5; D gene ambiguous. Per germline, CDR1 SNHLY and CDR2 FYNNEI. This CDR3 region has 13 residues. Trimming left V 6 bases short and J 11 bases short, with 19 bases between.

The chain recombines TRBV14 with TRBJ2-5; the D gene is possibly TRBD2 (5 bases). The CDR3 contains 14 residues. CDR1 is SGHDN, CDR2 FVKESK, per germline. V was trimmed by 7 bases and J by 1 base, leaving 13 bases between them. The CDR3 DNA reads as TGTGCCAGCATCCCGGACTTTCCCCAAGAGACCCAGTACTTC. This translates into CASIPDFPQETQYF.

The chain has TRBV28 and TRBJ2-7; TRBD2 matches 13 bases. The germline V gene has CDR1 MDHEN and CDR2 SYDVKM. V dropped 3 bases and J dropped 7; count of bases not matched to a gene: 12. This CDR3 comprises 17 residues. Written as DNA, the CDR3 is TGTGCCAGCAGTTTCTCCGGACTAGCGGGAGTGAGGAATGAGCAGTACTTC. This sequence encodes CASSFSGLAGVRNEQYF.

This clonotype was found a few times. The V call is TRBV11-2, the J call TRBJ2-5; tentative D call: TRBD2 (6 bases). This CDR3 has 15 residues. The germline V gene encodes CDR1 SGHAT and CDR2 FQNNGV. V was shortened by 5 bases and J by 5 bases, with 18 bases between the two germline ends. CDR3 loop: CASSPLTRLDETQYF. Here the CDR3 DNA reads TGTGCCAGCAGCCCTCTCACTAGACTAGACGAGACCCAGTACTTC.

Ten or more counts support this clonotype. The J gene is TRBJ2-7, the V gene TRBV25-1; TRBD1 aligns across 9 bases. Trimming at V came to 6 bases and at J to 4 bases, leaving 4 bases not matched to a gene. The germline V gene encodes CDR1 MGHDK and CDR2 SYGVNS. The CDR3 covers 13 residues. The CDR3: CASRGQGLYEQYF. CDR3 DNA sequence: TGTGCCAGCAGGGGACAGGGATTATACGAGCAGTACTTC.

This clonotype was counted only a few times. The chain recombines TRBV20-1 with TRBJ2-6, with D possibly matching TRBD2 (5 bases). The CDR3 runs 16 residues. Germline CDR1 DFQATT, CDR2 SNEGSKA (reference sequence). Trimming removed 0 bases from V and 2 bases from J, with 11 bases in between. This CDR3 reads CSARDPIGTGANVLTF. The DNA of the CDR3 is TGCAGTGCTAGAGACCCTATCGGGACTGGGGCCAACGTCCTGACTTTC.

This clonotype was observed a handful of times. Here the CDR3 DNA reads TGTGCCAGCAGCCAAGATGGGACTACTTTAGCCAAAAACATTCAGTACTTC. It encodes CASSQDGTTLAKNIQYF. This chain joins TRBV3-1 and TRBJ2-4; 7 nucleotides match TRBD2. V lost 0 bases and J lost 0; bases outside the gene matches: 5. Germline V gene sequence: CDR1 LGHDT, CDR2 YNNKEL (reference sequence). CDR3 length: 17 residues.

The chain has TRBV12-3 or TRBV12-4 and TRBJ1-2; TRBD1 might be the D (5 bases). Trimming shortened V by 5 bases and J by 8 bases, and 18 bases separated the two germline ends. The CDR3 loop spans 14 amino acids. This CDR3 is CASSPVRGAGGYTF. The CDR3 nucleotides read TGTGCCAGCAGTCCCGTCCGTGGGGCCGGGGGCTACACCTTC.

The chain is built from TRBV4-1 and TRBJ2-1; 8 nucleotides line up with TRBD2. V was pared by 1 base and J by 3 bases, with 5 bases of the junction left unmatched. The CDR3 runs 16 residues. Per germline, CDR1 MGHRA and CDR2 YSYEKL. CDR3 protein: CASSQAAGGNYNEQFF. The DNA for the CDR3 is TGCGCCAGCAGCCAAGCGGCGGGAGGAAACTACAATGAGCAGTTCTTC.

The chain's CDR3 is CASSIVGGETQYF. CDR3 nucleotide sequence: TGTGCCAGTAGTATTGTGGGAGGTGAGACCCAGTACTTC. The chain links TRBV19 to TRBJ2-4, with TRBD2 as a possible D gene (6 bases). The J call may not be correct, given that the DNA end is closer to TRBJ2-5. Germline-derived CDR1 and CDR2 are LNHDA and SQIVND (reference sequence). The CDR3 extends over 13 amino acids.